Listed below are T cell receptor beta chains from one sample, sequenced in a study of T cells in Graves' hyperthyroidism and ophthalmopathy. TCRdb redid the calling of the multiplex PCR reads with MiXCR, one entry per CDR3 protein. Counted here are roughly 130,000 distinct CDR3 sequences, around 21% occurring once; the ten biggest clones make up around two thirds. Sequenced material: blood. Every receptor here comes from a woman aged 45-65 years with Graves' hyperthyroidism that later progressed to Graves' ophthalmopathy. CDR3s include the opening cysteine and the closing phenylalanine or tryptophan. A D gene is named only where the DNA matches it firmly.

cdr3_aa: CAISELGGYEQYF
v_call: TRBV10-3
j_call: TRBJ2-7
d_call: .

cdr3_aa: CASSPQRNRQETQYF
v_call: TRBV18
j_call: TRBJ2-5
d_call: .

cdr3_aa: CASSISGTGYNEQFF
v_call: TRBV19
j_call: TRBJ2-1
d_call: TRBD1

cdr3_aa: CASSLSNNYGYTF
v_call: TRBV5-1
j_call: TRBJ1-2
d_call: .

cdr3_aa: CSAQGTRGSYNEQFF
v_call: TRBV20-1
j_call: TRBJ2-1
d_call: .

cdr3_aa: CASSLGLQGNQPQHF
v_call: TRBV12-3/TRBV12-4
j_call: TRBJ1-5
d_call: .

cdr3_aa: CASSSTIYEQYF
v_call: TRBV7-8
j_call: TRBJ2-7
d_call: .

cdr3_aa: CSARFRDRGTSGVSYEQYF
v_call: TRBV20-1
j_call: TRBJ2-7
d_call: TRBD2

cdr3_aa: CSVERGVNTEAFF
v_call: TRBV29-1
j_call: TRBJ1-1
d_call: .

cdr3_aa: CASSRTGGGSPLHF
v_call: TRBV6-1
j_call: TRBJ1-6
d_call: TRBD1

cdr3_aa: CSARDPKVGGELFF
v_call: TRBV20-1
j_call: TRBJ2-2
d_call: .

cdr3_aa: CASSLIADNKQFF
v_call: TRBV5-1
j_call: TRBJ2-1
d_call: .

cdr3_aa: CASRVRTGDYEQYF
v_call: TRBV2
j_call: TRBJ2-7
d_call: TRBD1

cdr3_aa: CASSLGGFVTEAFF
v_call: TRBV5-4
j_call: TRBJ1-1
d_call: .

cdr3_aa: CASSPPRLGGYTF
v_call: TRBV28
j_call: TRBJ1-2
d_call: .

cdr3_aa: CASSAGDRWETQYF
v_call: TRBV2
j_call: TRBJ2-5
d_call: .

cdr3_aa: CASSRPRGVGEKLFF
v_call: TRBV4-1
j_call: TRBJ1-4
d_call: TRBD1

cdr3_aa: CASSLRPKENNEQFF
v_call: TRBV7-3
j_call: TRBJ2-1
d_call: .

cdr3_aa: CASSSFDTGGNNEQFF
v_call: TRBV5-8
j_call: TRBJ2-1
d_call: TRBD2

cdr3_aa: CASSQVGVSGGSYEQYF
v_call: TRBV3-1
j_call: TRBJ2-7
d_call: TRBD2

cdr3_aa: CASSSRRGRGDEQFF
v_call: TRBV13
j_call: TRBJ2-1
d_call: .

cdr3_aa: CASSPRVRQGARGANVLTF
v_call: TRBV28
j_call: TRBJ2-6
d_call: TRBD1

cdr3_aa: CASSPIRENQPQHF
v_call: TRBV18
j_call: TRBJ1-5
d_call: .

cdr3_aa: CAILNRTGERRGYTF
v_call: TRBV10-3
j_call: TRBJ1-2
d_call: .